These 8 T cell receptor beta chains came from one sample sequenced in a study of regulatory T cells in long-lasting Graves disease. The time point here: newly diagnosed GD, antithyroid drugs for less than 3 months. Following extraction of RNA from PBMCs, that RNA was used to make the TCR library. CDR3 regions were amplified by Arm-PCR using iRepertoire HTBI primers to build TCR beta libraries. TCRdb processed the multiplex PCR reads anew with MiXCR; each CDR3 protein has one entry. The sample consists of around 400,000 distinct CDR3 sequences, around 15% of them appearing once. The sequenced sample was peripheral blood mononuclear cells (PBMCs), obtained at new diagnosis, from a patient treated with antithyroid drugs. The receptors here all came from a female donor with Graves disease.

A single count supports this clonotype. This likely came from a read error, as a far larger clone is one base away. The chain combines TRBV7-3 with TRBJ2-7; 7 bases agree with TRBD2. The CDR3 contains 15 residues. Germline V lookup: CDR1 SGHTA, CDR2 FQGTGA. The CDR3 sequence: CASRLSSGTAYEQYF. For the CDR3, the DNA is TGTGCCAGCCGCTTGTCGAGCGGGACCGCCTACGAGCAGTACTTC.

This clonotype was detected only a few times. The CDR3 protein is CASSGRLVSTEAFF. In DNA, the CDR3 is TGTGCCAGCAGCGGCAGGTTGGTGTCCACTGAAGCTTTCTTT. The chain uses TRBV7-2 and TRBJ1-1; D not certain. Germline V gene sequence: CDR1 SGHTA, CDR2 FQGNSA. This CDR3 is built from 14 residues. Trimming stripped 5 bases from V and 4 bases from J, with 14 bases between.

V and J are TRBV7-3 and TRBJ2-5; maybe TRBD2 (6 bases). Looked up from germline, CDR1 is SGHTA and CDR2 is FQGTGA. With 6 bases removed from V and 3 bases from J, the gap between germline ends came to 11 bases. The CDR3 has 13 residues. The CDR3 DNA sequence: TGTGCCAGCAGATTATCGGGAGAAGAGACCCAGTACTTC. Amino acid sequence: CASRLSGEETQYF.

This chain connects TRBV5-5 to TRBJ1-2; possible D gene TRBD1, 5 bases. The length of the CDR3 is 14 residues. The germline gives CDR1 SGHKS, CDR2 YYEKEE (reference sequence). Trimming left V 1 base short and J 3 bases short, with 10 bases between. The CDR3 DNA reads as TGTGCCAGCAGCTTGAATACAGGCTACTATGGCTACACCTTC. It yields the protein CASSLNTGYYGYTF.

This clonotype came up a few times. The rearrangement links TRBV28 to TRBJ2-2, with 8 bases aligning to TRBD1. The germline V gene has CDR1 MDHEN and CDR2 SYDVKM. This CDR3 comprises 15 residues. With V trimmed by 5 bases and J by 4 bases, 6 bases remained unmatched. DNA for the CDR3: TGTGCCAGCAGTAACACAGGGGGGAGCACCGGGGAGCTGTTTTTT. Its protein product is CASSNTGGSTGELFF.

This clonotype was found many times. J is TRBJ2-5 and V is TRBV10-3; D is undetermined. The ends were cut back, 2 bases at V and 4 bases at J, with 11 bases in the middle. Germline V gene lookup returns CDR1 ENHRY and CDR2 SYGVKD. This CDR3 spans 14 amino acids. The CDR3, as DNA: TGTGCCATCAGTGAGCCCCGTTCGGCAGAGACCCAGTACTTC. Its protein is CAISEPRSAETQYF.

This clonotype was seen at least ten times. The chain joins TRBV29-1 to TRBJ1-1; no firm D call. V was pared by 3 bases and J by 3 bases, with 8 bases between. This CDR3 has 12 amino acids. CDR1 SQVTM and CDR2 ANQGSEA come from the germline V gene. CDR3 sequence (DNA): TGCAGCGTTGAGCAGGCGGACACTGAAGCTTTCTTT. Protein: CSVEQADTEAFF.

This sequence joins TRBV13 and TRBJ1-4; D is unresolved. This CDR3 is 13 amino acids long. Trimming took 4 bases from V and 8 from J, leaving 11 bases between them. Germline lookup yields CDR1 PRHDT and CDR2 FYEKMQ (reference sequence). The CDR3, as DNA: TGTGCCAGCAGCTCTGGGAGTCAAGAAAAACTGTTTTTT. Amino acids: CASSSGSQEKLFF.